Presented here are 21 T cell receptor beta chains from one specimen sequenced in a study of Ad26.COV2.S vaccination and SARS-CoV-2 variants. Sample treatment: 15 to 20 received Ad26.COV2.S at low or high dose, single or two shots; 5 received placebo; per-sample allocation not given. The samples were gathered on day 63 after the first injection of vaccine or placebo. Profiled with immunoSEQ multiplex PCR; TCRdb holds only in-frame clones, not every one. The sample contains some 480,000 clones, around nine tenths of which appear only once. Here the sequenced sample was peripheral blood, taken in a trial of Ad26.COV2.S vaccine versus placebo. The source of these receptors is a person between 18 and 59 years old who received the Ad26.COV2.S COVID-19 vaccine or a placebo.

This clone was seen at least ten times. The V and J genes are TRBV7-9 and TRBJ2-2; perhaps TRBD2 as D (5 bases). Germline V gene sequence: CDR1 SEHNR, CDR2 FQNEAQ (reference sequence). Deletions cut 2 bases from V and 4 bases from J, with 11 bases between. The CDR3 runs to 15 residues. CDR3 amino acids: CASSLSDRGTGELFF. DNA for the CDR3: TGTGCCAGCAGCTTATCGGATCGGGGCACCGGGGAGCTGTTTTTT.

The chain joins TRBV5-8 to TRBJ1-5, with a tentative D call TRBD1 (6 bases). The length of the CDR3 is 14 residues. The germline gives CDR1 SGHTS, CDR2 YDEGEE. V was trimmed by 2 bases and J by 3 bases, leaving 9 bases between them. CDR3 sequence: CASSFYRDNQPQHF. In DNA form, the CDR3 reads TGTGCCAGCAGCTTCTACAGGGACAATCAGCCCCAGCATTTT. Full variable domain (rest looked up from reference TRBV5-8 and TRBJ1-5): EAGVTQSPTHLIKTRGQQATLRCSPISGHTSVYWYQQALGLGLQFLLWYDEGEERNRGNFPPRFSGRQFPNYSSELNVNALELEDSALYLCASSFYRDNQPQHFGDGTRLSIL.

The chain combines TRBV19 with TRBJ2-1; the match to TRBD2 covers 7 bases. The CDR3 is 15 residues long. The J segment lost 0 bases and the V segment lost 4 bases, leaving 3 bases of the junction unmatched. From germline, CDR1 is LNHDA and CDR2 SQIVND (reference sequence). This CDR3 reads CASSTSGDSYNEQFF. The CDR3 coding sequence is TGTGCCAGTAGTACTAGCGGAGACTCCTACAATGAGCAGTTCTTC.

The V and J genes are TRBV6-5 and TRBJ2-1; a possible D gene is TRBD2 (5 bases). Germline V lookup: CDR1 MNHEY, CDR2 SVGAGI. The V end lost 8 bases, the J end lost 7 bases, and 12 bases lay between the germline ends. The CDR3 length is 12 residues. CDR3 loop: CASRTSGNEQFF. In nucleotides, the CDR3 is TGTGCCAGCCGGACTTCGGGGAATGAGCAGTTCTTC.

This clone was detected a few times. This chain joins TRBV6-5 and TRBJ1-1, with 7 bases that match TRBD1. V lost 0 bases and J lost 3; bases outside the gene matches: 1. The CDR3 runs to 14 residues. The germline V gene encodes CDR1 MNHEY and CDR2 SVGAGI. The DNA for the CDR3 is TGTGCCAGCAGTTACTCGACAGGGTACACTGAAGCTTTCTTT. It encodes CASSYSTGYTEAFF.

The J gene is TRBJ2-3, the V gene TRBV19; a weak D match, TRBD2 (5 bases). V was trimmed by 4 bases and J by 8 bases, leaving 13 bases between them. CDR1 and CDR2 from the germline V gene are LNHDA and SQIVND (reference sequence). This CDR3 has 13 amino acids. DNA for the CDR3: TGTGCCAGTAGTAGGACCCCCGAGGGTACGCAGTATTTT. This translates into CASSRTPEGTQYF.

For this clone: Other DNA sequences in the same sample also yield this CDR3. The V call is TRBV5-4, the J call TRBJ2-7; D ambiguous. CDR1 is SGHNT, CDR2 YYREEE, per germline (reference sequence). The length of the CDR3 is 11 residues. Deletions cut 0 bases from V and 7 bases from J, with 5 bases between. The CDR3 loop reads CASSLGGEQYF. In DNA, the CDR3 is TGTGCCAGCAGCTTGGGCGGAGAGCAGTACTTC. The full variable domain, its missing parts supplied by reference TRBV5-4 and TRBJ2-7, is ETGVTQSPTHLIKTRGQQVTLRCSSQSGHNTVSWYQQALGQGPQFIFQYYREEENGRGNFPPRFSGLQFPNYSSELNVNALELDDSALYLCASSLGGEQYFGPGTRLTVT.

The genes are TRBV10-3 and TRBJ2-1; D not resolved. CDR1 is ENHRY, CDR2 SYGVKD, per germline. The CDR3 length is 12 residues. Deletions cut 9 bases from V and 6 bases from J, with 12 bases between. The CDR3 DNA is TGTGCCATGGGGTACGACCCCAATGAGCAGTTCTTC. Protein product: CAMGYDPNEQFF.

The chain carries TRBV12-5 and TRBJ2-2, with 14 bases aligning to TRBD2. J gave up 5 bases and V 4 bases, and 12 bases lay outside the gene matches. CDR1 and CDR2 (germline): LGHNT, FRNRAP. The CDR3 sequence is 19 residues long. The CDR3 region is CASGSLAGLAGGGTGELFF. Written as DNA, the CDR3 is TGTGCTAGTGGTTCGCTCGCCGGACTAGCGGGAGGTGGGACCGGGGAGCTGTTTTTT.

This clone was found a few times. The V call is TRBV7-9, the J call TRBJ1-2; unclear D gene. V was clipped by 10 bases and J by 8 bases, with 17 bases between them. Germline CDR1 and CDR2: SEHNR and FQNEAQ (reference sequence). There are 12 residues in the CDR3. The CDR3 bases are TGTGCCACCCCGGGCTCGGGAAGGGGCTACACCTTC. This sequence encodes CATPGSGRGYTF.

V usage is TRBV28 and J usage is TRBJ1-1; 8 bases fit TRBD1. The CDR3 runs to 13 residues. The trim removed 2 bases at V and 12 bases at J, leaving 8 bases unmatched. The germline V gene encodes CDR1 MDHEN and CDR2 SYDVKM. The CDR3 loop reads CASSLPLGQGTFF. The CDR3 DNA reads as TGTGCCAGCAGTTTACCCCTAGGACAGGGAACTTTCTTT.

This chain uses TRBV5-5 with TRBJ2-1; a weak D match, TRBD1 (6 bases). The CDR3 spans 16 residues. The germline CDR1 and CDR2 sequences are SGHKS and YYEKEE (reference sequence). V dropped 3 bases and J dropped 0 bases, with 13 bases sitting between them. The CDR3 loop reads CASSWQGTSSYNEQFF. The CDR3 coding sequence is TGTGCCAGCAGCTGGCAAGGGACAAGCTCCTACAATGAGCAGTTCTTC.

This sequence joins TRBV5-4 and TRBJ2-6, with D unresolved. This CDR3 comprises 15 residues. Trimming cost V 4 bases and J 0 bases, with 8 bases left between them. Per the germline V gene, CDR1 is SGHNT and CDR2 is YYREEE (reference sequence). CDR3 in amino acids: CASSARSSGANVLTF. The CDR3 DNA reads TGTGCCAGCAGCGCCCGGAGCTCTGGGGCCAACGTCCTGACTTTC. The full variable domain, in which reference TRBV5-4 and TRBJ2-6 provide the parts outside the CDR3, is ETGVTQSPTHLIKTRGQQVTLRCSSQSGHNTVSWYQQALGQGPQFIFQYYREEENGRGNFPPRFSGLQFPNYSSELNVNALELDDSALYLCASSARSSGANVLTFGAGSRLTVL.

Only one count was recorded for this clone. The V call is TRBV7-2, the J call TRBJ2-7; 9 positions match TRBD1. The length of the CDR3 is 14 residues. Germline lookup yields CDR1 SGHTA and CDR2 FQGNSA. V dropped 4 bases and J dropped 5; count of bases not matched to a gene: 6. The CDR3 DNA is TGTGCCAGCAGCTCGGACAGGGGTCTAGACGAGCAGTACTTC. It encodes CASSSDRGLDEQYF.

This chain connects TRBV20-1 to TRBJ2-1; D is unclear. The germline CDR1 and CDR2 sequences are DFQATT and SNEGSKA (reference sequence). This CDR3 has 11 amino acids. V lost 3 bases to trimming and J lost 13 bases, with 13 bases between them. Here the CDR3 reads CSASAPVIQFF. CDR3 nucleotide sequence: TGCAGTGCTAGTGCCCCTGTAATACAGTTCTTC.

The chain links TRBV7-2 to TRBJ2-7; D ambiguous. Trimming shortened V by 3 bases and J by 2 bases, and 8 bases separated the two germline ends. CDR1 and CDR2 (germline): SGHTA, FQGNSA. CDR3 length: 13 amino acids. CDR3 region: CASSFNSAYEQYF. In DNA, the CDR3 is TGTGCCAGCAGCTTCAACTCAGCCTACGAGCAGTACTTC. The full variable domain, in which reference TRBV7-2 and TRBJ2-7 provide the parts outside the CDR3, is GAGVSQSPSNKVTEKGKDVELRCDPISGHTALYWYRQSLGQGLEFLIYFQGNSAPDKSGLPSDRFSAERTGGSVSTLTIQRTQQEDSAVYLCASSFNSAYEQYFGPGTRLTVT.

This chain connects TRBV10-3 to TRBJ2-1; 8 bases match TRBD1. The CDR3 runs 15 residues. With 3 bases clipped from V and 2 bases from J, the junction kept 3 bases outside the gene matches. Germline assignment: CDR1 ENHRY and CDR2 SYGVKD. The CDR3 DNA follows: TGTGCCATCAGTGAAGAACAGGGGGCCTACAATGAGCAGTTCTTC. As protein: CAISEEQGAYNEQFF.

V is TRBV20-1 and J is TRBJ2-7, with TRBD1 as a possible D gene (6 bases). Germline loops: CDR1 DFQATT, CDR2 SNEGSKA (reference sequence). The V and J ends lost 4 bases and 0 bases respectively, with 10 bases between them. The CDR3 length is 13 residues. CDR3 protein: CSATDRNSYEQYF. The CDR3 DNA reads TGCAGTGCTACTGACAGGAACTCCTACGAGCAGTACTTC.

CDR3 nucleotide sequence: TGTGCCAGCAGCCACCGAGGGACTAGCGGGAGCGTTCTGGTCGATGAGCAGTTCTTC. Protein: CASSHRGTSGSVLVDEQFF. This chain uses TRBV3-1 (or the pseudogene TRBV3-2) with TRBJ2-1; 14 nucleotides match TRBD2. The CDR3 sequence is 19 residues long. The germline gives CDR1 LGHDT, CDR2 YNNKEL (reference sequence). J gave up 8 bases and V 3 bases, and 15 bases lay outside the gene matches.

V and J are TRBV7-9 and TRBJ2-2; D is ambiguous. Per germline, CDR1 SEHNR and CDR2 FQNEAQ (reference sequence). With 4 bases removed from V and 7 bases from J, the gap between germline ends came to 16 bases. The CDR3 has 15 residues. DNA for the CDR3: TGTGCCAGCAGCTCAATACTCTCCCCAAGCGGGGAGCTGTTTTTT. Encoded protein: CASSSILSPSGELFF.

This clone appeared once. The chain uses TRBV27 and TRBJ2-7, with TRBD1 matching over 8 bases. The CDR3 totals 14 residues. Per germline, CDR1 MNHEY and CDR2 SMNVEV (reference sequence). Trimming removed 0 bases from V and 6 bases from J; junction bases left unmatched: 4. This CDR3 reads CASSLSNRGTEQYF. The CDR3 DNA reads TGTGCCAGCAGTTTATCGAACAGGGGGACCGAGCAGTACTTC.